These T cell receptor beta chains were read from a single sample in a study of OX40 agonist ivuxolimab in advanced cancers. The method was immunoSEQ multiplex PCR; TCRdb's version includes in-frame clones alone and lacks a portion of them. The data contain about 77,000 clones, around 90% of them singletons. The sample was CD4+ or CD8+ T cells sorted from blood, taken in a trial of the OX40 agonist ivuxolimab. The receptors were sampled from an adult with an advanced solid tumor such as melanoma, head and neck, liver or kidney cancer. Each CDR3 is given with its conserved first and last residue. The D gene is left open where the match is weak. A row's size may be missing; if present it is once, few, many or a size class.

-,16,-,TRBJ1-4,TRBV5-6,CASSLEHLATNEKLFF,TGTGCCAGCAGCTTGGAACATCTCGCGACTAATGAAAAACTGTTTTTT
-,14,TRBD1,TRBJ1-3,TRBV18,CASSPDGQGNTIYF,TGTGCCAGCTCACCCGATGGACAGGGGAACACCATATATTTT
-,14,TRBD2,TRBJ2-1,TRBV7-2,CASSLSGRAGEQFF,TGTGCCAGCAGCCTCAGCGGGAGGGCGGGGGAGCAGTTCTTC
-,14,-,TRBJ1-2,TRBV19,CASTIRAGVGGYTF,TGTGCCAGTACCATCAGGGCCGGGGTTGGTGGCTACACCTTC
-,16,TRBD2,TRBJ2-1,TRBV19,CASSYGLAGGHDEQFF,TGTGCCAGTAGCTATGGACTAGCGGGGGGCCACGATGAGCAGTTCTTC
-,16,TRBD1,TRBJ2-5,TRBV19,CASRNTGTGPQETQYF,TGTGCCAGTAGGAATACCGGGACAGGGCCACAAGAGACCCAGTACTTC
few,16,TRBD1,TRBJ1-1,TRBV10-3,CAIRWTGGSMNTEAFF,TGTGCCATCAGGTGGACAGGGGGCTCGATGAACACTGAAGCTTTCTTT
-,15,TRBD1,TRBJ1-1,TRBV2,CASQYRGRGNTEAFF,TGTGCCAGCCAATACAGGGGAAGGGGGAACACTGAAGCTTTCTTT
once,16,-,TRBJ2-7,TRBV10-3,CAISESGLSGPGEQYF,TGTGCCATCAGTGAGTCGGGGTTATCAGGACCGGGGGAGCAGTACTTC
-,13,TRBD1,TRBJ1-4,TRBV18,CATKSQGEEKLFF,TGTGCCACCAAATCCCAGGGGGAGGAAAAACTGTTTTTT
-,13,-,TRBJ1-1,TRBV2,CASSARGRAEAFF,TGTGCCAGCAGTGCGAGGGGGAGGGCTGAAGCTTTCTTT
-,16,TRBD1,TRBJ2-7,TRBV11-2,CASSIADRVSSYEQYF,TGTGCCAGCAGCATCGCCGACAGGGTAAGCTCCTACGAGCAGTACTTC
-,14,-,TRBJ1-2,TRBV30,CAWSVFGAGAGYTF,TGTGCCTGGAGTGTCTTTGGTGCAGGGGCTGGCTACACCTTC
-,13,-,TRBJ2-5,TRBV5-1,CATSLLSEETQYF,TGCGCCACCTCGTTATTATCGGAAGAGACCCAGTACTTC
-,15,-,TRBJ1-4,TRBV9,CASSPVGSGDEKLFF,TGTGCCAGCAGCCCTGTGGGGTCAGGGGATGAAAAACTGTTTTTT
-,13,-,TRBJ1-3,TRBV6-1,CASSRISGNTIYF,TGTGCCAGCAGCCGGATCTCTGGAAACACCATATATTTT
-,16,-,TRBJ1-4,TRBV27,CASSFQGLTTNEKLFF,TGTGCCAGCAGTTTTCAAGGGCTTACAACTAATGAAAAACTGTTTTTT
-,13,-,TRBJ1-1,TRBV7-6,CASSSASGTEAFF,TGTGCCAGCAGCTCCGCATCAGGGACTGAAGCTTTCTTT
-,13,-,TRBJ2-3,TRBV30,CAWTGTFTDTQYF,TGTGCCTGGACAGGGACTTTCACAGATACGCAGTATTTT
-,15,-,TRBJ2-1,TRBV5-4,CASSPPRGSYNEQFF,TGTGCCAGCAGCCCCCCCCGGGGATCCTACAATGAGCAGTTCTTC
few,15,-,TRBJ2-7,TRBV7-2,CASSLAPKGWYEQYF,TGTGCCAGCAGCTTAGCGCCGAAGGGTTGGTACGAGCAGTACTTC
once,11,-,TRBJ1-2,TRBV6-5,CASSEGTGYTF,TGTGCCAGCAGTGAAGGGACAGGCTACACCTTC
-,16,TRBD2,TRBJ2-1,TRBV11-3,CASSFRTSGGLGEQFF,TGTGCCAGCAGCTTCCGGACTAGCGGGGGGCTGGGTGAGCAGTTCTTC
-,16,TRBD1,TRBJ2-2,TRBV29-1,CSVAQGAVPNTGELFF,TGCAGCGTGGCACAGGGGGCAGTTCCGAACACCGGGGAGCTGTTTTTT
-,16,-,TRBJ2-4,TRBV5-4,CASSLITDLAKNIQYF,TGTGCCAGCAGCTTAATTACAGATTTAGCCAAAAACATTCAGTACTTC
-,14,TRBD1,TRBJ1-2,TRBV30,CAFSGTGGGYGYTF,TGTGCCTTTTCCGGGACAGGGGGCGGCTATGGCTACACCTTC
-,14,-,TRBJ1-1,TRBV5-1,CASSSRGTNTEAFF,TGCGCCAGCAGCTCCAGGGGCACAAACACTGAAGCTTTCTTT
-,11,-,TRBJ2-7,TRBV29-1,CSVGWSYEQYF,TGCAGCGTTGGTTGGTCCTACGAGCAGTACTTC
-,15,TRBD1,TRBJ1-5,TRBV6-1,CASSERDRADQPQHF,TGTGCCAGCAGTGAGCGGGACAGGGCCGATCAGCCCCAGCATTTT
-,11,-,TRBJ2-3,TRBV20-1,CSAFNTDTQYF,TGCAGTGCCTTTAACACAGATACGCAGTATTTT
-,12,-,TRBJ2-5,TRBV2,CASARKRETQYF,TGTGCCAGCGCTAGAAAGCGGGAGACCCAGTACTTC
-,10,-,TRBJ2-1,TRBV30,CAWSVDEQFF,TGTGCCTGGAGTGTAGATGAGCAGTTCTTC
-,14,-,TRBJ2-7,TRBV14,CASSQVLGGGEQYF,TGTGCCAGCAGCCAAGTCTTGGGGGGCGGCGAGCAGTACTTC
-,17,TRBD2,TRBJ2-1,TRBV7-9,CASSLELTGLGGDEQFF,TGTGCCAGCAGCTTAGAACTTACAGGACTAGGCGGCGATGAGCAGTTCTTC
once,14,-,TRBJ1-4,TRBV5-4,CASSLGRLNEKLFF,TGTGCCAGCAGCTTGGGACGGCTTAATGAAAAACTGTTTTTT
-,13,TRBD1,TRBJ1-2,TRBV5-1,CASAVDRVYGYTF,TGCGCCAGCGCCGTAGACAGGGTCTATGGCTACACCTTC
-,13,TRBD1,TRBJ1-1,TRBV10-1,CASSVQGGAEAFF,TGCGCCAGCAGCGTTCAGGGGGGAGCTGAAGCTTTCTTT
-,15,TRBD2,TRBJ2-7,TRBV6-5,CANSRPGGIAYEQYF,TGTGCCAACAGTAGACCGGGAGGCATCGCCTACGAGCAGTACTTC